This TCR beta chain was captured in a study of blood T cell repertoires in COVID-19. Measured with immunoSEQ multiplex PCR; TCRdb has only the in-frame clones, and not every one. The repertoire holds fewer than 110,000 clones, 80% to 90% seen once, with 3% to 3.5% in the top ten. The sample holds one count of this clone. This CDR3 has 13 residues. Between the trimmed V and J ends, which lost 7 bases and 5 bases, there was a span of 11 bases. This TCR was sampled from a human donor in a cohort sampled during active COVID-19. V gene TRBV12-3 or TRBV12-4 combines with J gene TRBJ2-2, with D possibly TRBD1 on 6 matching bases. The sequencing sample was made of peripheral blood. The CDR3 sequence is CASTPGQTGELFF. The CDR3 nucleotides are TGTGCCAGCACTCCCGGACAGACCGGGGAGCTGTTTTTT.